This entry lists 28 T cell receptor beta chains sequenced from one sample in a study of blood T cell repertoires in COVID-19. TCRdb's copy holds only in-frame clones and misses some; the assay was immunoSEQ multiplex PCR. This sample yields under 65,000 clones, of which about 73% are seen a single time; around 14% belongs to the top ten. The specimen sequenced was peripheral blood. The receptors were gathered from a woman aged 70 to 79 with acute or convalescent COVID-19.

The V gene is TRBV5-5, the J gene TRBJ1-6; D possibly corresponds to TRBD1 (6 bases). The V and J ends lost 4 bases and 7 bases respectively, with 15 bases between them. Germline values: CDR1 SGHKS, CDR2 YYEKEE (reference sequence). This CDR3 is built from 15 residues. The CDR3 loop is CASSPPGQTNSPLHF. CDR3 bases: TGTGCCAGCAGCCCACCCGGACAGACAAATTCACCCCTCCACTTT.

The chain couples TRBV5-3 to TRBJ2-7; TRBD2 agrees at 7 bases. TRBV5-3 is marked as an open reading frame, function uncertain. V lost 5 bases, J lost 5 bases, and 4 bases stayed unmatched. The CDR3 sequence is 12 residues long. The chain's CDR3 is CARRGGFDEQYF. In DNA form, the CDR3 reads TGTGCCAGAAGGGGAGGGTTCGACGAGCAGTACTTC.

V usage is TRBV6-1 and J usage is TRBJ1-1, with 8 bases lining up with TRBD1. Unmatched junction bases numbered 3, after V lost 2 bases and J lost 1 base. The CDR3 covers 15 residues. Germline V CDR1 and CDR2: MNHNS, SASEGT. The CDR3 sequence is CASSERTGGNTEAFF. Written as DNA, the CDR3 is TGTGCCAGCAGTGAAAGAACAGGGGGGAACACTGAAGCTTTCTTT.

The V gene is TRBV11-2, the J gene TRBJ1-5, with 10 bases aligning to TRBD1. Trimming cost V 1 base and J 3 bases; bases outside gene matches: 0. Germline-derived CDR1 and CDR2 are SGHAT and FQNNGV. The CDR3 totals 15 residues. The CDR3: CASSLGQGANQPQHF. CDR3 sequence (DNA): TGTGCCAGCAGCTTAGGACAGGGGGCCAATCAGCCCCAGCATTTT. The complete variable domain, with remaining parts taken from reference TRBV11-2 and TRBJ1-5, reads EAGVAQSPRYKIIEKRQSVAFWCNPISGHATLYWYQQILGQGPKLLIQFQNNGVVDDSQLPKDRFSAERLKGVDSTLKIQPAKLEDSAVYLCASSLGQGANQPQHFGDGTRLSIL.

V usage is TRBV24-1 and J usage is TRBJ1-4, with 7 bases identical to TRBD1. J gave up 3 bases and V 3 bases, and 3 bases lay outside the gene matches. The germline V gene encodes CDR1 KGHDR and CDR2 SFDVKD. The CDR3 has 15 amino acids. This CDR3 is CATSDPGQSNEKLFF. The CDR3 DNA sequence: TGTGCCACCAGTGATCCGGGACAGTCTAATGAAAAACTGTTTTTT.

The genes are TRBV7-2 and TRBJ1-2, with D uncertain. The CDR3 contains 15 residues. Trimming cost V 1 base and J 5 bases, with 14 bases left between them. Germline CDR1 reads SGHTA; CDR2 reads FQGNSA. Here the CDR3 DNA reads TGTGCCAGCAGCTTAGTAGTATCGGGGAAGTATGGCTACACCTTC. It yields the protein CASSLVVSGKYGYTF.

The rearrangement links TRBV5-1 to TRBJ1-4, with D possibly matching TRBD1 (6 bases). V was cut by 5 bases and J by 3 bases, with 17 bases left in between. This CDR3 is built from 16 residues. Germline V CDR1 and CDR2: SGHRS, YFSETQ. This CDR3 reads CASSLQGTIANEKLFF. The CDR3 region has the DNA TGCGCCAGCAGTTTACAGGGTACTATTGCTAATGAAAAACTGTTTTTT. Together with reference TRBV5-1 and TRBJ1-4, the CDR3 gives the full variable domain: KAGVTQTPRYLIKTRGQQVTLSCSPISGHRSVSWYQQTPGQGLQFLFEYFSETQRNKGNFPGRFSGRQFSNSRSEMNVSTLELGDSALYLCASSLQGTIANEKLFFGSGTQLSVL.

The chain has TRBV5-1 and TRBJ2-3, with D perhaps matching TRBD1 (5 bases). V was shortened by 2 bases and J by 3 bases, with 10 bases between the two germline ends. The germline gives CDR1 SGHRS, CDR2 YFSETQ. CDR3 length: 14 amino acids. CDR3 protein: CASSFDSLTDTQYF. The CDR3 nucleotides are TGCGCCAGCAGCTTCGACAGTCTAACAGATACGCAGTATTTT.

This clone was detected ten times or more. V usage is TRBV4-1 and J usage is TRBJ1-2; 9 bases match TRBD1. Germline V gene data show CDR1 as MGHRA and CDR2 as YSYEKL. V shed 4 bases and J 8 bases; nucleotides not matched to a gene: 11. CDR3 length: 15 residues. CDR3 amino acids: CASSPRDREGRGYTF. CDR3 bases: TGCGCCAGCAGCCCCCGGGACAGGGAGGGCAGGGGCTACACCTTC.

This chain connects TRBV6-6 to TRBJ2-3; 7 bases agree with TRBD1. This CDR3 has 16 residues. Trimming cost V 6 bases and J 5 bases; bases outside gene matches: 14. Germline lookup yields CDR1 MNHNY and CDR2 SVGAGI (reference sequence). As DNA, the CDR3 is TGTGCCAGCAGACATATAACAGGGGTTCGAGAAGATACGCAGTATTTT. Its translation is CASRHITGVREDTQYF.

J is TRBJ2-3 and V is TRBV9; 7 bases are shared with TRBD1. This CDR3 contains 17 residues. Trimming took 3 bases from V and 1 from J; bases not matched to a gene: 11. The germline V gene has CDR1 SGDLS and CDR2 YYNGEE. Written as DNA, the CDR3 is TGTGCCAGCAGCGGGCGAACAGGGGTTAGGGGCACAGATACGCAGTATTTT. It encodes CASSGRTGVRGTDTQYF. The full variable domain, with the rest looked up from reference TRBV9 and TRBJ2-3, is DSGVTQTPKHLITATGQRVTLRCSPRSGDLSVYWYQQSLDQGLQFLIQYYNGEERAKGNILERFSAQQFPDLHSELNLSSLELGDSALYFCASSGRTGVRGTDTQYFGPGTRLTVL.

The chain couples TRBV7-3 to TRBJ2-1; 8 nucleotides match TRBD2. The CDR3 has 15 amino acids. V lost 5 bases and J lost 7; bases outside the gene matches: 10. CDR1 and CDR2 (germline): SGHTA, FQGTGA. The CDR3 DNA follows: TGTGCCAGCAGCCTCCCGGGACTAGGGGGGAATGAGCAGTTCTTC. Translating gives CASSLPGLGGNEQFF.

The J gene is TRBJ1-6, the V gene TRBV5-1; a weak D match, TRBD1 (6 bases). CDR3 length: 17 residues. Germline CDR1 reads SGHRS; CDR2 reads YFSETQ. The V end lost 3 bases, the J end lost 0 bases, and 13 bases lay between the germline ends. The DNA of the CDR3 is TGCGCCAGCAGCTGGGGGGGCGCGTCCTCCTATAATTCACCCCTCCACTTT. Amino acid sequence: CASSWGGASSYNSPLHF.

This chain connects TRBV24-1 to TRBJ2-3; 11 nucleotides agree with TRBD2. After removal of 4 bases from V and 4 bases from J, the junction contained 6 bases not matched to a gene. The CDR3 loop spans 16 amino acids. CDR1 is KGHDR and CDR2 is SFDVKD in the germline V gene. The CDR3 DNA reads TGTGCCACCAGTGACCCTAGCGGGGGGAACTCAGATACGCAGTATTTT. This sequence encodes CATSDPSGGNSDTQYF.

The chain couples TRBV3-1 (or the pseudogene TRBV3-2) to TRBJ2-6, with 11 bases fitting TRBD1. Germline CDR1 LGHDT, CDR2 YNNKEL (reference sequence). This CDR3 region has 18 residues. The V and J ends lost 4 bases and 1 base, in that order; junction bases with no gene match: 6. Here the CDR3 DNA reads TGTGCCAGCAGCCTACAGGACAGGGGGCTTTCTGGGGCCAACGTCCTGACTTTC. Translating it yields CASSLQDRGLSGANVLTF.

CDR3 coding DNA: TGTGCCAGCAGCCAGACCGGACTACCGAACACCGGGGAGCTGTTTTTT. This sequence encodes CASSQTGLPNTGELFF. This rearrangement joins TRBV3-1 (or the pseudogene TRBV3-2) to TRBJ2-2; D perhaps matches TRBD2 (6 bases). Germline values: CDR1 LGHDT, CDR2 YNNKEL (reference sequence). V was trimmed by 3 bases and J by 0 bases, leaving 11 bases between them. This CDR3 is built from 16 residues.

This clone was seen a few times. This sequence joins TRBV7-9 and TRBJ2-5; no clear D. V was cut by 1 base and J by 2 bases, with 14 bases left in between. The CDR3 is made up of 16 amino acids. CDR1 SEHNR and CDR2 FQNEAQ come from the germline V gene (reference sequence). This CDR3 reads CASSLGFTVIQETQYF. CDR3 nucleotide sequence: TGTGCCAGCAGCTTAGGATTCACAGTGATTCAAGAGACCCAGTACTTC.

The chain couples TRBV7-2 to TRBJ2-3; D might be TRBD2 (5 bases). Germline CDR1 is SGHTA and CDR2 is FQGNSA. V was cut by 2 bases and J by 5 bases, with 14 bases left in between. This CDR3 region has 15 residues. CDR3 sequence: CASSLTQLSGDTQYF. In nucleotides, the CDR3 is TGTGCCAGCAGCTTAACGCAACTCAGCGGAGATACGCAGTATTTT.

In nucleotides, the CDR3 is TGCGCCAGCAGCATAGCGGGGGGCTCCTACGAGCAGTACTTC. It yields the protein CASSIAGGSYEQYF. This sequence joins TRBV5-1 and TRBJ2-7, with 10 bases matching TRBD2. Germline CDR1 reads SGHRS; CDR2 reads YFSETQ. V trimming: 4 bases; J trimming: 0 bases; junction bases outside the gene matches: 1. The CDR3 extends over 14 amino acids.

The rearrangement links TRBV6-5 to TRBJ2-7; no firm D call. The CDR3 covers 11 residues. V dropped 7 bases and J dropped 2 bases, with 6 bases sitting between them. The germline CDR1 and CDR2 sequences are MNHEY and SVGAGI. CDR3 residues: CASNRAYEQYF. In DNA, the CDR3 is TGTGCCAGCAACAGAGCCTACGAGCAGTACTTC.

V and J are TRBV9 and TRBJ2-2, with 8 bases matching TRBD1. The germline CDR1 and CDR2 sequences are SGDLS and YYNGEE. The V and J ends lost 5 bases and 4 bases, in that order; junction bases with no gene match: 4. There are 14 residues in the CDR3. The CDR3 sequence is CASRPQGATGELFF. The CDR3 nucleotides are TGTGCCAGCAGACCCCAGGGGGCCACCGGGGAGCTGTTTTTT.

This sequence joins TRBV4-2 and TRBJ1-2; D gene unclear. V was trimmed by 1 base and J by 7 bases, leaving 7 bases between them. The CDR3 extends over 12 amino acids. The germline V gene has CDR1 LGHNA and CDR2 YNFKEQ. DNA of the CDR3: TGTGCCAGCAGCCAAGGATTTAGTGGCTACACCTTC. Protein sequence: CASSQGFSGYTF.

This rearrangement joins TRBV7-6 to TRBJ2-5; a possible D gene is TRBD2 (5 bases). Trimming cost V 5 bases and J 5 bases, with 18 bases left between them. Germline assignment: CDR1 SGHVS and CDR2 FNYEAQ. The CDR3 is 15 residues long. CDR3 sequence (DNA): TGTGCCAGCAGCCTTAGGACGGAGAGGGTCGAGACCCAGTACTTC. Its protein is CASSLRTERVETQYF.

The rearrangement joins TRBV18 to TRBJ1-1; TRBD1 agrees at 7 bases. Looked up from germline, CDR1 is KGHSH and CDR2 is LQKENI. The CDR3 is made up of 15 amino acids. The V and J ends lost 3 bases and 5 bases, in that order; junction bases with no gene match: 9. The CDR3 nucleotides are TGTGCCAGCTCACCGTCACAGGGGCTGTGGACTGAAGCTTTCTTT. It is translated as CASSPSQGLWTEAFF.

This clone was picked up a small number of times. The chain carries TRBV5-1 and TRBJ2-3; 8 positions match TRBD2. CDR1 and CDR2 from the germline V gene are SGHRS and YFSETQ. CDR3 size: 15 residues. Germline trimming cut 3 bases from V and 4 bases from J; bases unmatched to any gene: 7. The CDR3 DNA sequence: TGCGCCAGCAGCTCCACTAGCGGAGGCGCAGATACGCAGTATTTT. Its protein is CASSSTSGGADTQYF.

J is TRBJ2-1 and V is TRBV29-1; TRBD2 matches 11 bases. Per the germline V gene, CDR1 is SQVTM and CDR2 is ANQGSEA. The CDR3 sequence is 15 residues long. Unmatched junction bases numbered 7, after V lost 3 bases and J lost 6 bases. As DNA, the CDR3 is TGCAGCGTTGACCGTAGCGGGGGGGCCGCCAATGAGCAGTTCTTC. Protein sequence: CSVDRSGGAANEQFF.

This rearrangement joins TRBV7-2 to TRBJ2-7; TRBD1 aligns across 11 bases. Looked up from germline, CDR1 is SGHTA and CDR2 is FQGNSA. The CDR3 totals 15 residues. Trimming at V came to 0 bases and at J to 3 bases, leaving 1 base not matched to a gene. The CDR3 reads CASSLAGTGGYEQYF. In DNA, the CDR3 is TGTGCCAGCAGCTTAGCCGGGACAGGGGGCTACGAGCAGTACTTC.

The chain links TRBV7-3 to TRBJ1-1; the match to TRBD1 covers 7 bases. Germline V gene lookup returns CDR1 SGHTA and CDR2 FQGTGA. This CDR3 contains 12 residues. V dropped 4 bases and J dropped 10; count of bases not matched to a gene: 6. In DNA form, the CDR3 reads TGTGCCAGCAGCTCCACAGGGGTTCGAGCTTTCTTT. It translates to CASSSTGVRAFF.